The 5 T cell receptor beta chains given below trace back to one sample, sequenced in a study of blood T cell repertoires in COVID-19. Sequenced by immunoSEQ multiplex PCR; TCRdb stores in-frame clones only, minus some. This sample has 150,000 to 200,000 clones; roughly 84% occur once, and the top ten carry more than 9%. The sequencing input was peripheral blood. These receptor sequences come from a woman aged 80 or older with active or convalescent COVID-19.

The J gene is TRBJ2-1, the V gene TRBV9, with a possible D match to TRBD2 (6 bases). Trimming cost V 4 bases and J 5 bases, with 16 bases left between them. CDR1 is SGDLS and CDR2 is YYNGEE in the germline V gene. The CDR3 consists of 15 residues. CDR3 in amino acids: CASSSRDLPHNEQFF. Written as DNA, the CDR3 is TGTGCCAGCAGCTCGCGGGACCTCCCCCACAATGAGCAGTTCTTC.

The chain links TRBV19 to TRBJ1-1, with D perhaps TRBD1 (5 bases). The CDR3 totals 13 residues. V was clipped by 4 bases and J by 3 bases, with 9 bases between them. The germline CDR1 and CDR2 sequences are LNHDA and SQIVND (reference sequence). The CDR3 DNA reads as TGTGCCAGTAGTACAGGGTGGGACACTGAAGCTTTCTTT. Its protein product is CASSTGWDTEAFF.

The chain links TRBV5-1 to TRBJ2-2; TRBD2 might be the D (6 bases). CDR1 and CDR2 from the germline V gene are SGHRS and YFSETQ. This CDR3 region has 15 residues. Trimming cost V 1 base and J 1 base, with 8 bases left between them. CDR3: CASSLFSGNTGELFF. CDR3 bases: TGCGCCAGCAGCTTGTTTAGCGGGAACACCGGGGAGCTGTTTTTT.

The chain has TRBV2 and TRBJ2-1; TRBD2 matches 11 bases. The ends lost 5 bases at V and 4 bases at J; junction bases unmatched: 7. The V gene's germline CDR1 is SNHLY and CDR2 FYNNEI. This CDR3 comprises 16 residues. DNA for the CDR3: TGTGCCAGCAGTAAGCTGGGACTAGCGGATTACAATGAGCAGTTCTTC. It is translated as CASSKLGLADYNEQFF.

The rearrangement joins TRBV5-1 to TRBJ1-3, with D possibly being TRBD1 (6 bases). From germline, CDR1 is SGHRS and CDR2 YFSETQ. V was pared by 7 bases and J by 3 bases, with 17 bases between. The CDR3 is 15 residues long. The CDR3 here is CASSYTQGIGNTIYF. CDR3 nucleotides: TGCGCCAGCTCTTATACACAGGGCATTGGAAACACCATATATTTT.